This TCR beta chain derives from a study of T cells in Graves' hyperthyroidism and ophthalmopathy. The CDR3 is 15 residues long. Trimming removed 0 bases at V and 2 bases at J, with 8 bases between. Per germline, CDR1 ENHRY and CDR2 SYGVKD. This clonotype was seen many times. Ophthalmopathy cases scored 3 or more on the Clinical Activity Score and 4 or more on NOSPECS grade, with duration below 3 months. Amplification of TCR beta CDR3 regions used RNA as the template. The TCR CDR3 was amplified in a first-round RT-PCR using the HTBI primer set. Each CDR3 protein is one row after TCRdb ran MiXCR on the multiplex PCR reads. The data hold roughly 560,000 distinct CDR3 sequences, with approximately 15% observed a single time.

The receptor was isolated from a woman in her forties with Graves' ophthalmopathy. This chain uses TRBV10-3 with TRBJ2-4, with D maybe TRBD1 (5 bases). Sequenced input: blood. In nucleotides, the CDR3 is TGTGCCATCAGTGAGTCAAGGGGTACCAAAAACATTCAGTACTTC. This gives the protein CAISESRGTKNIQYF.